This entry is about one T cell receptor (beta chain). At least ten counts were recorded for this clone. Its antigen specificity is not known. One base away there is no much larger clone; base qualities are not given. TCRbeta CDR3 regions were amplified from genomic DNA using the immunoSEQ Assay, a bias-controlled multiplex PCR. As for the authors' bioinformatics: The number of nucleated cells in each sample was estimated from the amplification of reference gene primers within the assay. To quantify the absolute abundance of each unique TCRbeta CDR3 rearrangement, sequence reads were collapsed and filtered. For each sample, productive Simpson clonality was calculated as the square root of Simpson's diversity index across productive rearrangements. What TCRdb holds here is the immuneACCESS table cut down to in-frame rearrangements. Part of the clones is not present; checked against another copy, under half of the missing clones reflect an unresolved V gene, and the others are unexplained. The D gene and trimming were derived from the DNA, and the V and J assignments and clone size from that table. For this sample there are approximately 280,000 clones; roughly 85% appear just once. The ten largest make up 5% of the sample.

This sample is part of a study of blood T cell repertoires in COVID-19 (dated by TCRdb to the early 2020s). Study-level background: Samples from collaborators originated in the United States, Italy and Spain and spanned both the acute and convalescent phases of COVID-19. Samples came from the ongoing ImmuneRACE study (first 160 participants) plus 1,254 subjects from 6 global collaborators. Nearly every sample came with metadata listing a de-identified subject ID, COVID-19 status, age in years and sex. The material from the prospective study consisted of cDNA or gDNA derived from T cells, B-cell-depleted T cells, or PBMCs. The dataset comprised deeply sampled blood TCRbeta repertoires from subjects exposed to, actively infected with, or recovered from COVID-19. The repertoires were released in a freely available public database meant as a resource for research on the immune response to SARS-CoV-2. Where HLA class I and class II types were available, the types were taken from metadata supplied by the sample provider, not from assay-based typing. On the study overall, not on this receptor specifically: The quantity of clinical and demographic metadata differed by source and by participant and was supplied without curation.

The CDR3 covers 17 residues, taking in both the cysteine and the phenylalanine. This entry keeps only the CDR3 DNA: 51 bases, framed from base 1. The trim is 7 bases for V and 0 bases for J, with a gap of 19 bases between the germline ends. Taken from the germline V gene (reference sequence), the CDR1 and CDR2 loops are GTSNPN and SVGIG. In the prospective study, participants were roughly 18 to 100 years old, resided in 25 or so geographic areas of the United States, and were enrolled through a virtual design. In the prospective study, cohorts were assigned on the basis of participant-reported clinical history obtained from a screening survey and a study questionnaire. Exposed participants were defined as having been in contact with someone with a PCR-confirmed or clinician-diagnosed COVID-19 case within 2 weeks of study entry. In the prospective study, whole blood, serum and a nasopharyngeal or oropharyngeal swab were collected from each participant by mobile phlebotomists. Prospective study participants could optionally give additional blood draws and questionnaires over a 2-month period. Blood samples from the prospective study were shipped frozen or at room temperature prior to DNA extraction.

Recombination linked TRBV30 to TRBJ2-6, and possibly TRBD1, on 6 matching bases. Sequencing was carried out using PBMCs or T cells enriched from blood (not recorded which). This clonotype originated in a man in his forties who had been exposed to COVID-19. The nucleotides read TGTGCCTCGATCGGACAGAGGAGATTCTCTGGGGCCAACGTCCTGACTTTC. It encodes CASIGQRRFSGANVLTF.